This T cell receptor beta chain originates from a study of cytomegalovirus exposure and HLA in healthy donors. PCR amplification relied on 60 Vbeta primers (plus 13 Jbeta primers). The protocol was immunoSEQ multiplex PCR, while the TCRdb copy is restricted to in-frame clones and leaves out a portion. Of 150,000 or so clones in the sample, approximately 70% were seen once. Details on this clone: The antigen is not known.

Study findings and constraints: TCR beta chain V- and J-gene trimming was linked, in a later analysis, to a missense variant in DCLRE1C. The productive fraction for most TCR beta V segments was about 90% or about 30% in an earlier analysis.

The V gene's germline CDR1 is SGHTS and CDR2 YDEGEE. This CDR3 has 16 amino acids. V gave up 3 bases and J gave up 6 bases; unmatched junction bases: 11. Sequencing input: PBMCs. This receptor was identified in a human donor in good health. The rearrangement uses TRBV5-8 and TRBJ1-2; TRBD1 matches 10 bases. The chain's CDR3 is CASSWRTGGGIDGYTF. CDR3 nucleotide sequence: TGTGCCAGCAGCTGGCGGACAGGGGGAGGCATAGATGGCTACACCTTC.